The 16 T cell receptor beta chains listed next were all sequenced from one sample in a study of Graves' ophthalmopathy and Graves' hyperthyroidism. The authors amplified TCR beta CDR3 regions from RNA transcripts. The first round was an RT-PCR with HTBI primers, and the second round was a multiplex PCR. Each CDR3 protein is one row after TCRdb ran MiXCR on the multiplex PCR reads. Counted here are 400,000 to 450,000 distinct CDR3 sequences, over 20% occurring once; the ten biggest clones make up 2.5% to 3.5%. The specimen sequenced was peripheral blood. Receptor source: a woman younger than 35 with stable Graves' hyperthyroidism.

Ten or more counts support this clonotype. The V and J genes are TRBV7-8 and TRBJ1-2, with 10 bases identical to TRBD1. Trimming took 1 base from V and 3 from J; bases not matched to a gene: 5. CDR1 is SGHVS, CDR2 FQNEAQ, per germline. The CDR3 runs 16 residues. The chain's CDR3 is CASSLVGTGAYYGYTF. The CDR3 region has the DNA TGTGCCAGCAGCTTAGTAGGGACAGGGGCTTACTATGGCTACACCTTC.

This clonotype has ten or more counts. CDR3 region: CASIMGVRRETQYF. CDR3 DNA sequence: TGTGCCAGCATCATGGGGGTAAGGCGAGAGACCCAGTACTTC. V usage is TRBV2 and J usage is TRBJ2-5; D may match TRBD1 or TRBD2 (5 bases each). The ends were cut back, 7 bases at V and 4 bases at J, with 16 bases in the middle. Germline CDR1 and CDR2: SNHLY and FYNNEI. There are 14 residues in the CDR3.

In its sample, this clonotype was seen a few times. The rearrangement joins TRBV27 to TRBJ2-5; D is perhaps TRBD1 (5 bases). Germline CDR1 reads MNHEY; CDR2 reads SMNVEV (reference sequence). Between the trimmed V and J ends, which lost 6 bases and 5 bases, there was a span of 19 bases. The CDR3 has 15 residues. Written as DNA, the CDR3 is TGTGCCAGCAGAAAATCCTTTGGGGCCCGGGAGACCCAGTACTTC. Translated: CASRKSFGARETQYF.

On this clonotype itself: It is likely a read error, because the conserved phenylalanine at the end of the CDR3 is missing. This chain joins TRBV30 and TRBJ1-2, with TRBD1 matching 9 bases. Germline V lookup: CDR1 GTSNPN, CDR2 SVGIG (reference sequence). The CDR3 spans 15 residues. Trimming removed 8 bases from V and 4 bases from J; junction bases left unmatched: 14. The chain's CDR3 is CAHHEGTGSGYGYTV. The CDR3 bases are TGTGCCCACCATGAGGGGACAGGGAGCGGCTATGGCTACACCGTC.

Turning to this clonotype: This may stem from a read error, because a much larger clone lies one nucleotide away. As DNA, the CDR3 is TGCAGTGCTAGTAGGATTCCGGGAAACACCGGGGAGCTGTTTTTT. This translates into CSASRIPGNTGELFF. This chain uses TRBV20-1 with TRBJ2-2, with D maybe TRBD2 (5 bases). V lost 3 bases and J 2 bases, leaving 13 bases between the germline ends. The CDR3 is 15 amino acids. CDR1 DFQATT and CDR2 SNEGSKA come from the germline V gene (reference sequence).

This clonotype was recorded at least ten times. The rearrangement joins TRBV19 to TRBJ1-1; TRBD1 might be the D (6 bases). This CDR3 region has 13 residues. V lost 2 bases and J lost 3, with 7 bases in between. CDR1 and CDR2 (germline): LNHDA, SQIVND (reference sequence). CDR3 coding DNA: TGTGCCAGTAGTATAAGGGGGTACACTGAAGCTTTCTTT. As protein: CASSIRGYTEAFF.

This clonotype showed up many times. The rearrangement joins TRBV2 to TRBJ1-1; D is unresolved. CDR1 and CDR2 (germline): SNHLY, FYNNEI. V was shortened by 8 bases and J by 1 base, with 11 bases between the two germline ends. This CDR3 comprises 13 residues. The CDR3 sequence: CASPRLANTEAFF. The CDR3 coding sequence is TGTGCCAGCCCCCGCCTTGCGAACACTGAAGCTTTCTTT.

This clonotype was seen repeatedly, ten times or more. The chain is built from TRBV7-2 and TRBJ2-5; no clear D gene. This CDR3 comprises 14 residues. Trimming took off 4 bases at V and 5 bases at J, with 14 bases between the two ends. The germline gives CDR1 SGHTA, CDR2 FQGNSA. The CDR3 here is CASSSNSAAETQYF. DNA for the CDR3: TGTGCCAGCAGCTCTAATTCGGCAGCGGAGACCCAGTACTTC.

At least ten counts were recorded for this clonotype. The V call is TRBV29-1, the J call TRBJ2-5; either TRBD1 or TRBD2 may fit D (5 bases each). The germline V gene encodes CDR1 SQVTM and CDR2 ANQGSEA. This CDR3 comprises 12 residues. The V and J ends lost 6 bases and 5 bases respectively, with 13 bases between them. CDR3 nucleotide sequence: TGCAGCGTCGCCCGGGACGGGGAGACCCAGTACTTC. The encoded protein is CSVARDGETQYF.

There are many counts of this clonotype. This rearrangement joins TRBV20-1 to TRBJ1-3; D gene unclear. V lost 6 bases and J 4 bases, leaving 13 bases between the germline ends. CDR3 length: 13 amino acids. Per the germline V gene, CDR1 is DFQATT and CDR2 is SNEGSKA (reference sequence). The CDR3 DNA is TGCAGTGCCCGGGAGGCGGGAGGAAACACCATATATTTT. Residues: CSAREAGGNTIYF.

This rearrangement joins TRBV6-5 to TRBJ2-5, with D perhaps given as TRBD1 or TRBD2 (6 bases each). This CDR3 contains 16 residues. V lost 0 bases and J 4 bases, leaving 15 bases between the germline ends. CDR1 is MNHEY, CDR2 SVGAGI, per germline. This chain's CDR3 is CASSYSIMGGGETQYF. The CDR3 coding sequence is TGTGCCAGCAGTTACTCGATTATGGGGGGCGGAGAGACCCAGTACTTC.

This clonotype has a count of ten or more. The chain uses TRBV6-1 and TRBJ2-7; TRBD2 is a possible D gene (6 bases). Per germline, CDR1 MNHNS and CDR2 SASEGT. CDR3 length: 14 residues. Deletions cut 2 bases from V and 3 bases from J, with 11 bases between. The CDR3 loop is CASSEPRDFYEQYF. In nucleotides, the CDR3 is TGTGCCAGCAGTGAACCCCGGGACTTCTACGAGCAGTACTTC.

This clonotype was picked up one time. One end of the junction does not line up with germline, which may come from a read error. The chain couples TRBV11-2 to TRBJ2-7, with D possibly matching TRBD2 (6 bases). The CDR3 spans 13 residues. Per germline, CDR1 SGHAT and CDR2 FQNNGV. The CDR3 DNA is TGTGCCTGCAGCTTGGGACTTACTTACGAGCAGTACTTC. It specifies CACSLGLTYEQYF.

This clonotype was seen a few times. The chain couples TRBV19 to TRBJ2-7; tentative D call: TRBD1 (6 bases). CDR1 and CDR2 from the germline V gene are LNHDA and SQIVND (reference sequence). V dropped 1 base and J dropped 0 bases, with 7 bases sitting between them. The CDR3 runs to 14 residues. Here the CDR3 DNA reads TGTGCCAGTAGTATAGCAGGGGCCTCCTACGAGCAGTACTTC. As protein: CASSIAGASYEQYF.

The sample holds many counts of this clonotype. The chain joins TRBV4-2 to TRBJ1-6; D remains ambiguous. Trimming stripped 0 bases from V and 1 base from J, with 7 bases between. The CDR3 extends over 16 amino acids. Germline lookup yields CDR1 LGHNA and CDR2 YNFKEQ. The CDR3 reads CASSQDPGSYNSPLHF. The CDR3 region has the DNA TGTGCCAGCAGCCAAGATCCGGGGTCCTATAATTCACCCCTCCACTTT.

This clonotype was seen only once. The V call is TRBV12-3 or TRBV12-4, the J call TRBJ2-4, with D perhaps matching TRBD1 or TRBD2 (5 bases each). The ends were cut back, 4 bases at V and 9 bases at J, with 13 bases in the middle. The CDR3 sequence is 13 residues long. DNA for the CDR3: TGTGCCAGCAGTTCCGGGGCGGGCGGCATTCAGTACTTC. Translation gives CASSSGAGGIQYF.